One and the same sample provided the 10 T cell receptor beta chains below, sequenced in a study of T cell responses to AZD1222 COVID-19 vaccine. Sequenced by immunoSEQ multiplex PCR; TCRdb stores in-frame clones only, minus some. The sample contains 96,000 or so clones, around 89% of which appear only once. The material was peripheral blood, obtained on day 0 of AZD1222 vaccination. Receptors originate from an adult in good health.

This chain links TRBV5-1 with TRBJ1-2, with 8 bases that match TRBD1. The germline gives CDR1 SGHRS, CDR2 YFSETQ. The V segment lost 2 bases and the J segment 6 bases; nucleotides outside the gene matches: 9. This CDR3 spans 15 amino acids. The CDR3 region has the DNA TGCGCCAGCAGCTTAGTGGGCCACAGGGGGAATGGCTACACCTTC. Protein sequence: CASSLVGHRGNGYTF.

The V and J genes are TRBV7-2 and TRBJ1-1; no clear D gene. Germline CDR1 and CDR2: SGHTA and FQGNSA. Trimming removed 5 bases from V and 1 base from J, with 8 bases in between. CDR3 length equals 13 residues. The CDR3 DNA is TGTGCCAGCAGCGTCGGAGAGAACACTGAAGCTTTCTTT. Residues: CASSVGENTEAFF.

This rearrangement joins TRBV19 to TRBJ1-5; a possible D gene is TRBD1 (6 bases). CDR3 length: 15 residues. The V end was cut by 6 bases, the J end by 4 bases, with 16 bases between. CDR1 is LNHDA, CDR2 SQIVND, per germline (reference sequence). The CDR3 bases are TGTGCCAGTAGGCAGATGGAGGGGGGAAATCAGCCCCAGCATTTT. Translating gives CASRQMEGGNQPQHF.

V gene TRBV2 combines with J gene TRBJ1-2; D gene ambiguous. The CDR3 sequence is 15 residues long. V was shortened by 1 base and J by 2 bases, with 11 bases between the two germline ends. Germline values: CDR1 SNHLY, CDR2 FYNNEI. CDR3 DNA: TGTGCCAGCAGTGAAGTCAGGCACCGAAACTATGGCTACACCTTC. It codes for CASSEVRHRNYGYTF.

The rearrangement links TRBV11-2 to TRBJ2-2; D may be TRBD2 (6 bases). CDR1 and CDR2 (germline): SGHAT, FQNNGV. Trimming took 2 bases from V and 6 from J, leaving 13 bases between them. This CDR3 has 15 residues. This CDR3 is CASSLLRGKAGELFF. The CDR3 coding sequence is TGTGCCAGCAGCTTACTTCGGGGGAAGGCCGGGGAGCTGTTTTTT.

This chain links TRBV9 with TRBJ1-6; D unclear. The CDR3 loop spans 14 amino acids. V was cut by 4 bases and J by 5 bases, with 10 bases left in between. Looked up from germline, CDR1 is SGDLS and CDR2 is YYNGEE. CDR3 sequence: CASSRTDNNSPLHF. The CDR3 bases are TGTGCCAGCAGCCGGACCGATAATAATTCACCCCTCCACTTT.

The chain couples TRBV28 to TRBJ1-1; D possibly corresponds to TRBD1 (5 bases). V shed 1 base and J shed 4 bases, with 13 bases lying between them. CDR3 size: 15 residues. Germline V gene data show CDR1 as MDHEN and CDR2 as SYDVKM. In nucleotides, the CDR3 is TGTGCCAGCAGTTTATATGTTCGGGGGGGCACTGAAGCTTTCTTT. Translated: CASSLYVRGGTEAFF. Supplemented by reference TRBV28 and TRBJ1-1, the full variable domain reads DVKVTQSSRYLVKRTGEKVFLECVQDMDHENMFWYRQDPGLGLRLIYFSYDVKMKEKGDIPEGYSVSREKKERFSLILESASTNQTSMYLCASSLYVRGGTEAFFGQGTRLTVV.

The rearrangement joins TRBV12-3 or TRBV12-4 to TRBJ1-5; possibly TRBD1 for D (6 bases). The CDR3 has 13 amino acids. Trimming removed 3 bases from V and 4 bases from J, with 7 bases in between. The CDR3 loop is CASSFQGNQPQHF. The DNA for the CDR3 is TGTGCCAGCAGTTTCCAGGGGAATCAGCCCCAGCATTTT.

The chain links TRBV5-1 to TRBJ1-3; the D gene is possibly TRBD1 (5 bases). Trimming removed 3 bases from V and 2 bases from J, with 12 bases in between. The CDR3 contains 15 residues. The germline CDR1 and CDR2 sequences are SGHRS and YFSETQ. This CDR3 reads CASSSRRDPGNTIYF. The CDR3 nucleotides are TGCGCCAGCAGCTCCCGAAGGGACCCTGGAAACACCATATATTTT. Full variable domain (remainder filled in from reference TRBV5-1 and TRBJ1-3): KAGVTQTPRYLIKTRGQQVTLSCSPISGHRSVSWYQQTPGQGLQFLFEYFSETQRNKGNFPGRFSGRQFSNSRSEMNVSTLELGDSALYLCASSSRRDPGNTIYFGEGSWLTVV.

In the case of this clone: In the same sample, other DNA sequences code for this CDR3. The chain employs TRBV6-4 and TRBJ2-2; D unresolved. The germline gives CDR1 MRHNA, CDR2 SNTAGT. Trimming took 5 bases from V and 0 from J, leaving 1 base between them. This CDR3 contains 12 residues. The CDR3 spells CASSPNTGELFF. CDR3 in DNA: TGTGCCAGCAGTCCGAACACCGGGGAGCTGTTTTTT.